This paragraph covers one T cell receptor (beta chain) sequence. The specificity of this receptor is unknown. No much larger clone exists at a distance of one base, and base qualities are not known. The entire amount of isolated RNA was reverse transcribed using the High Capacity cDNA Reverse Transcription Kit, so the sequenced TCRB transcripts were expressed ones. Deep immunoSEQ sequencing was applied to naive, central memory and regulatory T cell samples, giving an average of around 3.8 million total reads per sample. Sorted cells were lysed in RLT buffer and RNA was extracted with DNase-treated RNeasy Micro or Mini kits, depending on cell number. To prevent cross-contamination, every cell subset was processed on its own, while patient and healthy donor samples were processed together. The immunoSEQ multiplex PCR was used to amplify TCRB sequences from cDNA, generating 87-bp fragments that spanned the CDR3 region. Amplicons were sequenced on the Illumina HiSeq platform. The study's processing was this. Synthetic template baselines were used to correct PCR bias computationally, reads within Hamming distance 2 were collapsed, and singletons that could not be merged were discarded. Reads were aligned to IMGT to assign V, D and J genes, CDR3 length, and insertions or deletions at six rearrangement sites. Clonotype counts were normalized to sorted cell number within each subset before computing true diversity and Gini coefficients with the tcR R package. The overlap coefficient, calculated on TCRB nucleotide sequences, was used to measure repertoire sharing. Out-of-frame TCRB sequences from naive cells were analyzed to stand in for the pre-selection repertoire. TCRdb carries this immuneACCESS record with in-frame sequences only. Its versions omit some clonotypes, under half of them owing to an unresolved V gene in the studies checked, with the rest unexplained. That table is the source of V, J and clone size, and D and trimming were worked out from the DNA. The sample includes about 240,000 clones, with about 15% observed a single time. Approximately 0.018% of the sample belongs to the ten largest clones.

Taken from cysteine to phenylalanine, the CDR3 has 14 residues. Solely the CDR3 DNA is kept, with 42 bases framed from the first base. Taken from the germline V gene (reference sequence), the CDR1 and CDR2 loops are LNHNV and YYDKDF. The V end loses 4 bases and the J end loses 6 bases, and a stretch of 15 bases separates them. This record comes from a study of beta chain features in type 1 diabetes (dated 2018 in TCRdb). Context from the whole study: Patients and healthy donors did not differ in mean age, gender distribution, total cell number or subset yield. Across all samples, fewer than 130 million sorted cells were examined, and cell number per subset correlated strongly with RNA yield. The study compared the TCRB repertoires of sorted circulating CD4+ T cell subsets in recently diagnosed type 1 diabetes patients with those in matched healthy donors. Regulatory and stem cell-like memory subsets were isolated from only 8 patients and roughly eight healthy donors, whereas naive and central memory subsets came from all 30 or so donors. On the study overall, not on this receptor specifically: Because cDNA rather than genomic DNA was sequenced, highly expressing activated cells could have been over-represented, although no difference in activation and CD3 levels was found between groups. Patients with type 1 diabetes made fewer insertions and deleted more nucleotides at VDJ recombination sites, implying thymic rearrangement abnormalities. Naive, central memory and regulatory TCRB repertoires appeared more similar among patients than among healthy donors. In all four CD4+ subsets, TCRB CDR3 length was moderately but significantly shorter in type 1 diabetes patients. PCR might favor shorter templates, but patient and control samples were amplified and corrected together, so any skew would affect both groups equally. Because the HLA sub-analyses included only small numbers of individuals, any influence of HLA type on TCRB rearrangement was left unresolved.

Each donor gave one peripheral blood draw, averaging roughly 120 mL, which was collected into heparinised tubes. A BD FACSAria II was used to sort naive, central memory, regulatory and stem cell-like memory CD4+ T cells with a panel that included CD45RO, CCR7, CD25, CD127, CD95 and CD27. Purity was above 95% for every sorted population. PBMCs were isolated immediately by Lymphoprep density gradient centrifugation and stained directly without culture. So that batch effects would be minimized, each experiment stained and sorted samples in pairs, pairing one healthy donor with one patient. The chain joins TRBV15 to TRBJ1-1; the D region possibly corresponds to TRBD1 (6 bases align). The specimen was naive CD4+ T cells from blood. Explained via the paper, the cell subset or site label denotes: true naive CD4+ T cells. This receptor was obtained from a man younger than 45 with type 1 diabetes. In nucleotide form, the sequence is TGTGCCACCAGCATCCCTACAGGGACGGCTGAAGCTTTCTTT. Its protein product is CATSIPTGTAEAFF.